This T cell receptor beta chain was recovered during a study of glioma-infiltrating T cells. Across the whole study: Dexamethasone exposure before glioma surgery was limited to six or fewer days. Target coverage was about 4- to 11-fold for 850,000 to 1,000,000 blood T cells. Study results and limitations: A blood CDR3 motif signature was depleted in highly divergent patients. Only very few CDR3 sequences appeared in both tissue and blood.

In its sample, this clonotype was seen many times. What it binds is not known. Germline lookup yields CDR1 LNHNV and CDR2 YYDKDF (reference sequence). This CDR3 comprises 14 residues. J was trimmed by 8 bases and V by 2 bases; bases with no gene match: 6. Using RNA template, CDR3s of TCR alpha and beta were amplified with iRepertoire arm-PCR. MiXCR, applied by TCRdb to the multiplex PCR reads, yields one record per CDR3 protein. The profile shows 300,000 to 450,000 distinct CDR3 sequences, approximately 42% of them singletons. The V call is TRBV15, the J call TRBJ2-1; 7 bases align to TRBD2. The receptor comes from a human donor with low-grade glioma or glioblastoma, undergoing nonglioma brain surgery, or in good health (not recorded which). Specimen: glioma tissue, nonneoplastic brain tissue, or PBMCs (not recorded which). In nucleotides, the CDR3 is TGTGCCACCAGCAGACGGGGAGGGAGCCATGAGCAGTTCTTC. Amino acid sequence: CATSRRGGSHEQFF.